This T cell receptor (beta chain) derives from a study of technical replicates of blood from a few donors. This CDR3 spans 12 amino acids. V was pared by 2 bases and J by 6 bases, with 8 bases between. CDR1 is MNHNS and CDR2 is SASEGT in the germline V gene. Clones were read by immunoSEQ multiplex PCR, and TCRdb kept only the in-frame ones, dropping some. This sample yields 70,000 to 85,000 clones, of which about 91% are seen a single time; roughly 0.28% belongs to the top ten. The chain couples TRBV6-1 to TRBJ2-7, with TRBD2 as a possible D gene (6 bases). Sequencing was done on a sample of T cells isolated from PBMCs. This TCR was sampled from a human donor in good health. The CDR3 DNA sequence: TGTGCCAGCAGTGAATTGGGGGGCGAGCAGTACTTC. Translating it yields CASSELGGEQYF.